This paragraph covers one TCR beta chain sequence. The CDR3 contains 14 residues. Per germline, CDR1 MNHEY and CDR2 SMNVEV (reference sequence). V lost 6 bases, J lost 4 bases, and 12 bases lay in between. This record comes from a study of OX40 agonist ivuxolimab in advanced cancers. Study-level background: While on treatment, patients had intravenous ivuxolimab at 0.01 to 10 mg/kg every 2 weeks.

Method: immunoSEQ multiplex PCR; TCRdb's copy keeps in-frame clones and lacks some. There are roughly 17,000 clones in the sample; roughly 90% occur only once, and 3.9% lies in the top ten. The clonotype originates from an adult with an advanced solid tumor such as melanoma, head and neck, liver or kidney cancer. The rearrangement joins TRBV27 to TRBJ2-2; a weak D match, TRBD2 (6 bases). The sample here was CD4+ or CD8+ T cells sorted from blood, taken in a trial of the OX40 agonist ivuxolimab. CDR3 DNA sequence: TGTGCCAGCAGCCCCCGGGGAGGCACCGGGGAGCTGTTTTTT. Residues: CASSPRGGTGELFF.